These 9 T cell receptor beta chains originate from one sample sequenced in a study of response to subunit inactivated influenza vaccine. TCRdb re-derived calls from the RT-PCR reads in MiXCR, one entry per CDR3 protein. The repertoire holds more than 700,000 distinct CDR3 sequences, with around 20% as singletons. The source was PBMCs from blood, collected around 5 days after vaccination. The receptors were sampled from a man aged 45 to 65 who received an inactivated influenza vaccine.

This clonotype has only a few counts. CDR3 nucleotides: TGCGCCAGCAGCCTAATGGGACTAGCGGGGTACAATGAGCAGTTCTTC. This codes for CASSLMGLAGYNEQFF. This chain joins TRBV4-1 and TRBJ2-1, with 13 bases fitting TRBD2. V lost 4 bases and J lost 4; bases outside the gene matches: 4. Germline assignment: CDR1 MGHRA and CDR2 YSYEKL. This CDR3 has 16 residues.

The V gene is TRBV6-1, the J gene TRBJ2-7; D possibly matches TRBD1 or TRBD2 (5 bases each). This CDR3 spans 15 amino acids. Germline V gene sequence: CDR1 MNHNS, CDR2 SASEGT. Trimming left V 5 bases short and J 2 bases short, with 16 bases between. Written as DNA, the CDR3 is TGTGCCAGCAGTACCGGGGACGGGGCACCCTACGAGCAGTACTTC. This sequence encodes CASSTGDGAPYEQYF.

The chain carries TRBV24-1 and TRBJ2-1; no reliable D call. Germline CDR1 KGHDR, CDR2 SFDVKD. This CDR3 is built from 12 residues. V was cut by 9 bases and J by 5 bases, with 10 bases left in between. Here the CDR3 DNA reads TGTGCCACCGGTGGCCACCACAATGAGCAGTTCTTC. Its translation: CATGGHHNEQFF.

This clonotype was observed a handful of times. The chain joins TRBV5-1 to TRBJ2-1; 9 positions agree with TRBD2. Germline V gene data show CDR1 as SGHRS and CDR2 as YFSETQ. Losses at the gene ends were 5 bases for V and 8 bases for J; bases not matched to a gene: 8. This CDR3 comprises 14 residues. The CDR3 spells CASSILAGKDEQFF. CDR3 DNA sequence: TGCGCCAGCAGTATCCTAGCGGGAAAGGATGAGCAGTTCTTC.

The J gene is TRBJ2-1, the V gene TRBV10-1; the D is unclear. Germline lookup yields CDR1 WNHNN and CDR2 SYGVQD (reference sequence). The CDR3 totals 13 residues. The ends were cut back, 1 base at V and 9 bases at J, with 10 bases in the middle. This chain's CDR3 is CASSELLAGEQFF. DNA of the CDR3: TGCGCCAGCAGTGAGTTATTAGCTGGTGAGCAGTTCTTC.

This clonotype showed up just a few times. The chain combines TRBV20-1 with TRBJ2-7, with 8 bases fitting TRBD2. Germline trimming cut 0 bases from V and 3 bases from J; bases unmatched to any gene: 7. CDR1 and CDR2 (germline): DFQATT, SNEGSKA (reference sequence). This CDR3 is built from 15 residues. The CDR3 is CSARDIAGPNYEQYF. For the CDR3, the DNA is TGCAGTGCTAGAGATATAGCGGGACCTAACTACGAGCAGTACTTC.

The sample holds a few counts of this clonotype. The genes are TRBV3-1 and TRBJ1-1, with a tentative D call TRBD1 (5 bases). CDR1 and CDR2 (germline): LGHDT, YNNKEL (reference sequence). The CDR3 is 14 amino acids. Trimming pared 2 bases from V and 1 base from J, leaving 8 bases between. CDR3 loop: CASSQTTENTEAFF. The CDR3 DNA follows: TGTGCCAGCAGCCAAACGACAGAGAACACTGAAGCTTTCTTT.

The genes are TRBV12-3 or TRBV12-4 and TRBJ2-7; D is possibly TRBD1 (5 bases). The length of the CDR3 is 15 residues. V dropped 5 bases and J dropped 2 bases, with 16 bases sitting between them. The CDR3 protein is CASSPQGPRPYEQYF. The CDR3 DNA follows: TGTGCCAGCAGTCCCCAGGGCCCTAGACCCTACGAGCAGTACTTC.

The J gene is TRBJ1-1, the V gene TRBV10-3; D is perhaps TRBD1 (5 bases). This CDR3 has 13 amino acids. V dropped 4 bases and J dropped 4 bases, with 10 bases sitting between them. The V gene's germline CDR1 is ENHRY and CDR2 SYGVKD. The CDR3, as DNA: TGTGCCATCAGTGGAGGGGCTATCACTGAAGCTTTCTTT. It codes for CAISGGAITEAFF.